The subject of this entry is one T cell receptor beta chain. Original processing notes: Nucleated cell number was recorded as an estimate derived from reference gene primer amplification. Data came from immunoSEQ multiplex PCR; TCRdb stores just in-frame clones and leaves some out. That table is the source of V, J and clone size, and D and trimming were worked out from the DNA. The table lists 50,000 or so clones, approximately 88% of them singletons. This record comes from a study of blood T cell repertoires in COVID-19. The wider study: Donors in the United States, Italy and Spain gave samples during acute or convalescent COVID-19. The cDNA or gDNA used as material had been derived from T cells, B-cell-depleted T cells, or PBMCs.

Germline V gene data show CDR1 as KGHSH and CDR2 as LQKENI. V was pared by 2 bases and J by 1 base, with 5 bases of the junction left unmatched. This CDR3 is built from 18 residues. This chain uses TRBV18 with TRBJ2-6; TRBD1 matches at 10 bases. The TCR originated in a human donor in a cohort sampled during active COVID-19. The specimen sequenced was peripheral blood. In DNA, the CDR3 is TGTGCCAGCTCACCAATAGGGACAGGGGCTTCTGGGGCCAACGTCCTGACTTTC. It yields the protein CASSPIGTGASGANVLTF.